Each of the 19 T cell receptor beta chains below was sequenced from the same sample in a study of T cells in Graves' hyperthyroidism and ophthalmopathy. The CDR3 regions of TCR beta were amplified from RNA transcripts. An initial round of RT-PCR targeting the TCR CDR3 relied on the HTBI primer set. Each CDR3 protein gets one entry after TCRdb re-called the multiplex PCR reads with MiXCR. The sample has over 700,000 distinct CDR3 sequences; around a sixth are singletons. The source material was blood. The source is a woman aged 45-60 years with Graves' hyperthyroidism that later progressed to Graves' ophthalmopathy.

The rearrangement joins TRBV24-1 to TRBJ1-5; unclear D gene. In germline, CDR1 is KGHDR, CDR2 SFDVKD. V lost 5 bases and J lost 3, with 7 bases in between. This CDR3 region has 13 residues. CDR3 region: CATSAGFNQPQHF. The CDR3 DNA reads as TGTGCCACCAGTGCTGGGTTCAATCAGCCCCAGCATTTT.

The rearrangement joins TRBV4-1 to TRBJ1-2, with TRBD1 identical over 7 bases. The germline gives CDR1 MGHRA, CDR2 YSYEKL. The CDR3 is 13 amino acids. The V gene end was trimmed by 3 bases and the J gene end by 6 bases; junction bases not matched to a gene: 4. CDR3 in amino acids: CASSQTGFDGYTF. CDR3 sequence (DNA): TGCGCCAGCAGCCAGACAGGGTTTGATGGCTACACCTTC.

This clonotype was found many times. This chain links TRBV30 with TRBJ2-7; 7 positions agree with TRBD1. Germline CDR1 GTSNPN, CDR2 SVGIG (reference sequence). V trimming: 0 bases; J trimming: 2 bases; junction bases outside the gene matches: 7. The CDR3 has 15 residues. CDR3 loop: CAWSVLGTAAYEQYF. CDR3 nucleotide sequence: TGTGCCTGGAGTGTACTAGGGACAGCGGCCTACGAGCAGTACTTC.

This clonotype was observed a handful of times. This rearrangement joins TRBV29-1 to TRBJ2-4; possibly TRBD1 for D (6 bases). The CDR3 sequence is 11 residues long. V lost 6 bases and J lost 5, with 8 bases in between. The germline V gene has CDR1 SQVTM and CDR2 ANQGSEA. CDR3 sequence (DNA): TGCAGCGTCAGGACAGAAAACATTCAGTACTTC. This translates into CSVRTENIQYF.

This clonotype was seen many times. The CDR3 DNA reads as TGTGCCAGCAGCTTAGGCGGGGTCGAGCAGTACTTC. This gives the protein CASSLGGVEQYF. This chain connects TRBV11-3 to TRBJ2-7; possible D gene TRBD2, 6 bases. Deletions cut 1 base from V and 6 bases from J, with 7 bases between. The germline CDR1 and CDR2 sequences are SGHNT and YENEEA. CDR3 length: 12 residues.

This chain connects TRBV5-1 to TRBJ2-1; 8 bases match TRBD2. The CDR3 is 16 amino acids. Germline CDR1 reads SGHRS; CDR2 reads YFSETQ. With V trimmed by 4 bases and J by 4 bases, 10 bases remained unmatched. The CDR3 DNA reads TGCGCCAGCAGCCACTCGCGGGGGGAATCTTACAATGAGCAGTTCTTC. It codes for CASSHSRGESYNEQFF.

This clonotype was seen many times. This chain joins TRBV11-1 and TRBJ2-5, with D perhaps TRBD1 or TRBD2 (6 bases each). Trimming removed 2 bases at V and 5 bases at J, with 15 bases between. Germline V gene data show CDR1 as SGHAT and CDR2 as FQDESV (reference sequence). CDR3 length equals 15 residues. The CDR3 loop reads CASSLWGQEGETQYF. The CDR3 DNA reads as TGTGCCAGCAGCTTATGGGGGCAGGAGGGGGAGACCCAGTACTTC.

This clonotype has just a few counts. One junction end disagrees with the germline gene, perhaps due to a read error. The rearrangement uses TRBV3-1 and TRBJ2-7, with D perhaps TRBD1 (6 bases). This CDR3 is 14 amino acids long. Looked up from germline, CDR1 is LGHDT and CDR2 is YNNKEL (reference sequence). CDR3: CASTQTTGSYEQYF. The CDR3 nucleotides read TGTGCCAGCACCCAAACGACAGGATCCTACGAGCAGTACTTC.

This clonotype was counted at least ten times. The rearrangement links TRBV20-1 to TRBJ1-1, with D possibly being TRBD1 (6 bases). The CDR3 contains 16 residues. CDR1 is DFQATT and CDR2 is SNEGSKA in the germline V gene (reference sequence). The V end was cut by 0 bases, the J end by 4 bases, with 18 bases between. In DNA form, the CDR3 reads TGCAGTGCTAGAGATCCCAGTCCCCAGGGGCGCACTGAAGCTTTCTTT. Protein sequence: CSARDPSPQGRTEAFF.

The rearrangement joins TRBV5-6 to TRBJ1-2, with a possible D match to TRBD1 (5 bases). Germline V gene data show CDR1 as SGHDT and CDR2 as YYEEEE. This CDR3 spans 13 amino acids. V was trimmed by 5 bases and J by 8 bases, leaving 16 bases between them. CDR3: CASRPGGVTGYTF. As DNA, the CDR3 is TGTGCCAGCAGACCTGGAGGGGTGACCGGCTACACCTTC. Combining the CDR3 with reference TRBV5-6 and TRBJ1-2 gives the whole variable domain DAGVTQSPTHLIKTRGQQVTLRCSPKSGHDTVSWYQQALGQGPQFIFQYYEEEERQRGNFPDRFSGHQFPNYSSELNVNALLLGDSALYLCASRPGGVTGYTFGSGTRLTVV.

The chain carries TRBV11-3 and TRBJ2-2, with D possibly being TRBD1 or TRBD2 (6 bases each). Per germline, CDR1 SGHNT and CDR2 YENEEA. Trimming stripped 5 bases from V and 6 bases from J, with 16 bases between. The CDR3 contains 15 residues. The CDR3 reads CASSRREGGPGELFF. Here the CDR3 DNA reads TGTGCCAGCAGCCGGCGGGAAGGGGGGCCCGGGGAGCTGTTTTTT.

With regard to this clonotype: A much larger clone differs by one base, so this may be a read error. V usage is TRBV11-2 and J usage is TRBJ2-7, with 7 bases lining up with TRBD1. Trimming took 1 base from V and 2 from J; bases not matched to a gene: 5. Germline CDR1 reads SGHAT; CDR2 reads FQNNGV. The CDR3 runs to 15 residues. The CDR3 loop reads CASSLVRQGTYEQYF. DNA for the CDR3: TGTGCCAGCAGCTTAGTGCGACAGGGTACCTACGAGCAGTACTTC.

This chain connects TRBV5-5 to TRBJ2-5; weak D call: TRBD1 (5 bases). Germline loops: CDR1 SGHKS, CDR2 YYEKEE (reference sequence). The V end was cut by 2 bases, the J end by 5 bases, with 10 bases between. This CDR3 is 13 amino acids long. Here the CDR3 reads CASSFQGFETQYF. CDR3 sequence (DNA): TGTGCCAGCAGCTTCCAGGGTTTCGAGACCCAGTACTTC.

The chain uses TRBV7-8 and TRBJ2-1; 7 positions match TRBD1. CDR3 size: 13 residues. The germline CDR1 and CDR2 sequences are SGHVS and FQNEAQ. Trimming removed 5 bases from V and 9 bases from J; junction bases left unmatched: 7. The DNA for the CDR3 is TGTGCCAGCAGCATCCCGACAGGGACTGAGCAGTTCTTC. Encoded protein: CASSIPTGTEQFF.

This clonotype was picked up many times. The J gene is TRBJ2-1, the V gene TRBV5-1; 11 nucleotides match TRBD2. The length of the CDR3 is 17 residues. With V trimmed by 1 base and J by 7 bases, 10 bases remained unmatched. CDR1 and CDR2 from the germline V gene are SGHRS and YFSETQ. CDR3 sequence (DNA): TGCGCCAGCAGCTTGATACTAGCGGGGGCCGGGGGGAATGAGCAGTTCTTC. Translating gives CASSLILAGAGGNEQFF.

Of note for this clonotype: A much larger clone lies a single base off, so this may be a read error. V is TRBV3-1 and J is TRBJ2-5, with 11 bases lining up with TRBD2. Looked up from germline, CDR1 is LGHDT and CDR2 is YNNKEL (reference sequence). The CDR3 covers 16 residues. The ends lost 4 bases at V and 2 bases at J; junction bases unmatched: 6. The CDR3 spells CASSRLLAGGQETQYF. The CDR3 bases are TGTGCCAGCAGCCGCCTATTAGCGGGGGGGCAAGAGACCCAGTACTTC.

This chain uses TRBV7-6 with TRBJ2-3, with 11 positions matching TRBD1. The ends lost 6 bases at V and 2 bases at J; junction bases unmatched: 1. CDR1 is SGHVS, CDR2 FNYEAQ, per germline. CDR3 size: 14 residues. CDR3 sequence: CASRDRGPTDTQYF. The DNA of the CDR3 is TGTGCCAGCAGGGACAGGGGGCCCACAGATACGCAGTATTTT.

V is TRBV5-8 and J is TRBJ2-1, with 7 bases aligning to TRBD2. V was pared by 7 bases and J by 3 bases, with 4 bases of the junction left unmatched. Germline V lookup: CDR1 SGHTS, CDR2 YDEGEE. This CDR3 is 13 amino acids long. CDR3 nucleotides: TGTGCCAGCGGGACTATCCTCTACAATGAGCAGTTCTTC. Protein product: CASGTILYNEQFF.

This clonotype was detected a few times. The chain recombines TRBV15 with TRBJ1-1; D gene uncertain. The CDR3 runs 14 residues. The V end was cut by 3 bases, the J end by 1 base, with 9 bases between. Germline CDR1 reads LNHNV; CDR2 reads YYDKDF (reference sequence). CDR3 sequence (DNA): TGTGCCACCAGCAGCAAGGTCGGGAACACTGAAGCTTTCTTT. Translation: CATSSKVGNTEAFF.